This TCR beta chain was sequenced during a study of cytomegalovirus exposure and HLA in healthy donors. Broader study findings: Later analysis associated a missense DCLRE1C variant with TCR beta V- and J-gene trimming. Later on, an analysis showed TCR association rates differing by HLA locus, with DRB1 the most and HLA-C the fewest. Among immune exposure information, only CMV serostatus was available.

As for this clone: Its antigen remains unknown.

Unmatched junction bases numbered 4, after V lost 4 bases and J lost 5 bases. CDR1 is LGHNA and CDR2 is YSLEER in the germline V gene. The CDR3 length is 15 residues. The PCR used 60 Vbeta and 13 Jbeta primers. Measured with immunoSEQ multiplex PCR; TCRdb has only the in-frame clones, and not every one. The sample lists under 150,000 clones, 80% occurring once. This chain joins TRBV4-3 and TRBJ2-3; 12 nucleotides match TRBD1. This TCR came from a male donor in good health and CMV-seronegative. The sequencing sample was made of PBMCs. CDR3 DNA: TGCGCCAGCAGCCGGGGACAGGGGGCTGAAGATACGCAGTATTTT. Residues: CASSRGQGAEDTQYF.